Listed below are T cell receptor beta chains from one sample, sequenced in a study of immune cell composition in non-small cell lung cancer. Data came from immunoSEQ multiplex PCR; TCRdb stores just in-frame clones and leaves some out. The profile shows 2,000 to 2,500 clones, just under 75% of them singletons. In addition, the sample was reused for a study of CD4 T cells in lung cancer.

The sample was lung tumor tissue. Receptor source: a human donor with non-small cell lung cancer. Both conserved end residues are part of each CDR3. The D gene is left open where the match is weak. The size entry is marked missing in some rows and otherwise reads once, few, many or a size class.

size: few; J: TRBJ2-7; V: TRBV28; D: TRBD1; DNA: TGTGCCAGCAGTCCCGGGACAGGTCTCAACGAGCAGTACTTC; CDR3: CASSPGTGLNEQYF
size: NA; J: TRBJ1-5; V: TRBV2; D: NA; DNA: TGTGCCAGCGACACCTCCGATAGCAATCAGCCCCAGCATTTT; CDR3: CASDTSDSNQPQHF
size: NA; J: TRBJ2-1; V: TRBV6-5; D: TRBD2; DNA: TGTGCCAGCAGTTTCCGTAGCGGGAATGAGCAGTTCTTC; CDR3: CASSFRSGNEQFF
size: NA; J: TRBJ2-2; V: TRBV11-2; D: TRBD1; DNA: TGTGCCAGCAGCTGGGGGACAGGGGGCTTTACCGGGGAGCTGTTTTTT; CDR3: CASSWGTGGFTGELFF
size: NA; J: TRBJ1-2; V: TRBV6-6; D: NA; DNA: TGTGCCAGCAGTTCCGGTGGGGGGGGATTTTATGGCTACACCTTC; CDR3: CASSSGGGGFYGYTF
size: few; J: TRBJ1-1; V: TRBV27; D: TRBD1; DNA: TGTGCCAGCAGTCCGCGACAGGGGAGGGGCACTGAAGCTTTCTTT; CDR3: CASSPRQGRGTEAFF
size: NA; J: TRBJ1-5; V: TRBV7-2; D: NA; DNA: TGTGCCAGCAGCTTGCGTTCCGATCAGCCCCAGCATTTT; CDR3: CASSLRSDQPQHF
size: NA; J: TRBJ1-2; V: TRBV4-3; D: TRBD1; DNA: TGCGCCAGCAGCCGGAAAGGCGGACAGGGCAACTATGGCTACACCTTC; CDR3: CASSRKGGQGNYGYTF
size: NA; J: TRBJ1-1; V: TRBV28; D: TRBD1; DNA: TGTGCCAGCTACGCCGACAGGGTAAACACTGAAGCTTTCTTT; CDR3: CASYADRVNTEAFF
size: once; J: TRBJ1-5; V: TRBV6-6; D: NA; DNA: TGTGCCAGCAGTAACACAGGGTTGGCTCAGCCCCAGCATTTT; CDR3: CASSNTGLAQPQHF
size: NA; J: TRBJ1-1; V: TRBV19; D: NA; DNA: TGTGCCAGTAGTGAGGGAAGGCAGGATTACCTAGAGGGCAACACTGAAGCTTTCTTT; CDR3: CASSEGRQDYLEGNTEAFF
size: once; J: TRBJ2-7; V: TRBV9; D: NA; DNA: TGTGCCAGCAGCGTAGGGGCAGGGCTCTCCTACGAGCAGTACTTC; CDR3: CASSVGAGLSYEQYF
size: NA; J: TRBJ2-1; V: TRBV19; D: NA; DNA: TGTGCCAGTAGTATGCGCGGGCTAAACAATGAGCAGTTCTTC; CDR3: CASSMRGLNNEQFF
size: NA; J: TRBJ2-5; V: TRBV2; D: TRBD2; DNA: TGTGCCAGCAAATCGGGACTGATGGGACTAGCGGGGTTTTTACAAGAGACCCAGTACTTC; CDR3: CASKSGLMGLAGFLQETQYF
size: NA; J: TRBJ2-7; V: TRBV7-3; D: NA; DNA: TGTGCCAGCAGCTTATATGCAGGGTCCTCCTACGAGCAGTACTTC; CDR3: CASSLYAGSSYEQYF
size: NA; J: TRBJ2-2; V: TRBV4-1; D: NA; DNA: TGCGCCAGCAGCCCATATAGCGGAAGGGGCACCGGGGAGCTGTTTTTT; CDR3: CASSPYSGRGTGELFF
size: NA; J: TRBJ1-2; V: TRBV28; D: NA; DNA: TGTGCCAGCAGGCCTGCCGGTACTAACTATGGCTACACCTTC; CDR3: CASRPAGTNYGYTF
size: NA; J: TRBJ2-1; V: TRBV5-1; D: TRBD1; DNA: TGCGCCAGCAGCTCCGGACAGGGGGGCGCCTACAATGAGCAGTTCTTC; CDR3: CASSSGQGGAYNEQFF
size: NA; J: TRBJ2-1; V: TRBV5-1; D: TRBD2; DNA: TGCGCCAGCAGCTCACCCACCCTAGCGGGACCAGACAATGAGCAGTTCTTC; CDR3: CASSSPTLAGPDNEQFF